A selection of T cell receptor beta chains follows, all from one sample in a study of shared clonotypes between healthy human individuals. The assay was immunoSEQ multiplex PCR, and TCRdb's table has in-frame clones only and misses some. Of 1.6 million or so clones detected, approximately 97% appear once; the ten largest clones hold about 1%. Sequenced: naive CD4+ T cells sorted from blood. These receptor sequences come from a man younger than 45 in good health. Both conserved end residues are part of each CDR3.

v_gene | CDR3aa
TRBV7-9 | CASRGLAGETQYF
TRBV13 | CASSSRTGHEQYF
TRBV5-1 | CASSTQGNTEAFF
TRBV5-1 | CASSLDPGGASREQYF
TRBV6-5 | CASSTTFGYTIYF
TRBV27 | CASSLSRNTEAFF
TRBV19 | CASSNGRRQGSGYGYTF
TRBV6-6 | CASSYLMNTEAFF
TRBV2 | CASRSRGVGFANEKLFF
TRBV6-5 | CASSYSKDPSYEQYF
TRBV29-1 | CSVWANTDTQYF
TRBV19 | CASGTSILDTQYF
TRBV14 | CASSQGFRDRGFF
TRBV6-5 | CASKGLAGSYNEQFF
TRBV21-1 | CASSKRSGEGYEQYF
TRBV2 | CASSPTRNTEAFF
TRBV7-9 | CASSPLDVQREKLFF
TRBV18 | CASSPSLLNTEAFF
TRBV30 | CAWRGQGAYQPQHF
TRBV5-8 | CASSLWGANTEAFF
TRBV2 | CATAREATMNTEAFF
TRBV30 | CAWSARLAGLAKNIQYF
TRBV7-2 | CASSFDTSGRETQYF
TRBV5-4 | CASNPGGSETQYF
TRBV28 | CASSSTGRTNEKLFF
TRBV5-1 | CASTRRDQETQYF
TRBV18 | CASSLTDGPGYNEQFF
TRBV19 | CASRGGNQPQHF
TRBV6-6 | CASSYAGPRSNQPQHF
TRBV5-4 | CASSLAFSTGELFF
TRBV5-5 | CASSLGVTGVEQYF
TRBV18 | CASSPFTSGRTGELFF
TRBV14 | CASSQDFGGSAAKNIQYF
TRBV5-6 | CASSKTGGWSGNTIYF
TRBV11-3 | CASSLGQQETQYF
TRBV6-5 | CASSRWGARQPQHF
TRBV7-3 | CASSLWQADTQYF
TRBV28 | CASSLLRGPGNTIYF